This passage covers 9 T cell receptor beta chains from one sample sequenced in a study of memory CD4+ T cells and cytomegalovirus serostatus. Assay: immunoSEQ multiplex PCR; the TCRdb copy retains only in-frame clones and omits some. The sample has 40,000 to 45,000 clones, less than 85% seen once. The sort gate was single viable CD3+CD4+CD8-CD45RO+ cells for memory CD4+ T cells. The sequenced sample was memory CD4+ T cells from blood. The receptors derive from an adult in good health and CMV-seronegative.

The J gene is TRBJ2-3, the V gene TRBV27; no clear D gene. V lost 3 bases and J 2 bases, leaving 9 bases between the germline ends. CDR1 and CDR2 from the germline V gene are MNHEY and SMNVEV (reference sequence). The length of the CDR3 is 14 residues. CDR3 region: CASSFRILTDTQYF. Here the CDR3 DNA reads TGTGCCAGCAGTTTCAGGATTCTCACAGATACGCAGTATTTT.

The J gene is TRBJ1-4, the V gene TRBV29-1, with TRBD1 as a possible D gene (5 bases). Trimming shortened V by 3 bases and J by 8 bases, and 13 bases separated the two germline ends. Germline CDR1 and CDR2: SQVTM and ANQGSEA. The CDR3 has 13 residues. The CDR3 nucleotides are TGCAGCGTTGATACAGGATTCAGGGAAAAACTGTTTTTT. Translating it yields CSVDTGFREKLFF.

The CDR3 here is CAWSVSGEPEKLFF. The DNA for the CDR3 is TGTGCCTGGAGTGTTAGTGGAGAGCCAGAAAAACTGTTTTTT. The rearrangement joins TRBV30 to TRBJ1-4; no clear D gene. From germline, CDR1 is GTSNPN and CDR2 SVGIG (reference sequence). There are 14 residues in the CDR3. V lost 0 bases, J lost 8 bases, and 13 bases lay in between. The whole variable domain, remainder taken from reference TRBV30 and TRBJ1-4, is SQTIHQWPATLVQPVGSPLSLECTVEGTSNPNLYWYRQAAGRGLQLLFYSVGIGQISSEVPQNLSASRPQDRQFILSSKKLLLSDSGFYLCAWSVSGEPEKLFFGSGTQLSVL.

For this clone: Within the sample, other DNA sequences also encode this same CDR3. The chain has TRBV14 and TRBJ2-5; D not resolved. Trimming left V 1 base short and J 4 bases short, with 4 bases between. CDR1 is SGHDN and CDR2 is FVKESK in the germline V gene. The CDR3 length is 12 residues. As DNA, the CDR3 is TGTGCCAGCAGCCAAGCTGGAGAGACCCAGTACTTC. This gives the protein CASSQAGETQYF.

The rearrangement joins TRBV29-1 to TRBJ2-2, with D uncertain. Looked up from germline, CDR1 is SQVTM and CDR2 is ANQGSEA. Deletions cut 6 bases from V and 2 bases from J, with 13 bases between. The CDR3 runs 14 residues. The CDR3 DNA reads TGCAGCGTCAGTATGAACTCCAACACCGGGGAGCTGTTTTTT. Translation gives CSVSMNSNTGELFF.

J is TRBJ1-2 and V is TRBV2; tentative D call: TRBD1 (5 bases). The CDR3 is 14 residues long. Looked up from germline, CDR1 is SNHLY and CDR2 is FYNNEI. Trimming removed 8 bases at V and 7 bases at J, with 20 bases between. The CDR3 here is CASGQIQDGGGYTF. CDR3 nucleotides: TGTGCCAGCGGACAAATACAGGACGGGGGTGGCTACACCTTC.

The chain carries TRBV29-1 and TRBJ2-5, with D tentatively TRBD1 or TRBD2 (5 bases each). Germline CDR1 reads SQVTM; CDR2 reads ANQGSEA. V dropped 7 bases and J dropped 4 bases, with 13 bases sitting between them. The CDR3 covers 12 residues. The chain's CDR3 is CSGSSGRETQYF. The CDR3 DNA reads TGCAGCGGTTCCTCGGGGCGAGAGACCCAGTACTTC.

The chain employs TRBV28 and TRBJ1-2; TRBD1 aligns across 11 bases. Germline lookup yields CDR1 MDHEN and CDR2 SYDVKM. There are 14 residues in the CDR3. V lost 8 bases to trimming and J lost 8 bases; unmatched junction nucleotides: 10. The CDR3 nucleotides read TGTGCCAGCGATCGAACTAGGACAGGGGGCGGCTACACCTTC. Its translation is CASDRTRTGGGYTF.

This clone was picked up one time. The rearrangement links TRBV5-4 to TRBJ2-1, with D possibly TRBD1 on 6 matching bases. The V end was cut by 7 bases, the J end by 0 bases, with 23 bases between. This CDR3 has 18 residues. Germline V lookup: CDR1 SGHNT, CDR2 YYREEE (reference sequence). The CDR3 DNA is TGTGCCAGCTCATCGAGGGACACCTATATGAGCTCCTACAATGAGCAGTTCTTC. Amino acids: CASSSRDTYMSSYNEQFF.